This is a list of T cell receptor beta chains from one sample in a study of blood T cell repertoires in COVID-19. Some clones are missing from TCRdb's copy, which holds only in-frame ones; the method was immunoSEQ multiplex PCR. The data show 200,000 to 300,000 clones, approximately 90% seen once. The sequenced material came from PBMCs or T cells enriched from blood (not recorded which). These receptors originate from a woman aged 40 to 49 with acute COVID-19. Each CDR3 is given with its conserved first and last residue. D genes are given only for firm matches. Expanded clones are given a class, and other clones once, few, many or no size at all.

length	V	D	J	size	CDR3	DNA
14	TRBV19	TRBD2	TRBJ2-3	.	CASRRTSGTDTQYF	TGTGCCAGTAGGCGGACTAGCGGGACAGATACGCAGTATTTT
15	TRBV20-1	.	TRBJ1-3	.	CSASRGRGFGNTIYF	TGCAGTGCTAGTAGGGGCAGGGGATTTGGAAACACCATATATTTT
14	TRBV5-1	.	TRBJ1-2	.	CASSFIGELYGYTF	TGCGCCAGCAGCTTTATCGGTGAACTTTATGGCTACACCTTC
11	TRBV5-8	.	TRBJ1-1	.	CASSRYTEAFF	TGTGCCAGCAGCCGTTACACTGAAGCTTTCTTT
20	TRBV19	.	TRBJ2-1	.	CASSHRNPGPRGSRYNEQFF	TGTGCCAGTAGCCACCGGAATCCGGGGCCCAGGGGTTCACGGTACAATGAGCAGTTCTTC
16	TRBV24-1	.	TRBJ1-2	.	CATSDPSGGPSRGYTF	TGTGCCACCAGTGATCCCTCGGGAGGGCCGTCTCGGGGCTACACCTTC
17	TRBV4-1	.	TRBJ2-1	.	CASSQERTASSYNEQFF	TGCGCCAGCAGCCAAGAGAGGACTGCCAGCTCCTACAATGAGCAGTTCTTC
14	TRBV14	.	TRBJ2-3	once	CASSLSGSTDTQYF	TGTGCCAGCAGCCTTAGCGGTAGCACAGATACGCAGTATTTT
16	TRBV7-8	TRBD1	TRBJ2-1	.	CASSWVGQGSYNEQFF	TGTGCCAGCAGCTGGGTCGGACAGGGGTCCTACAATGAGCAGTTCTTC
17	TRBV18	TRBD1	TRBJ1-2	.	CASSPRGQGPWSSGYTF	TGTGCCAGCTCACCACGGGGACAGGGCCCATGGTCGAGTGGCTACACCTTC
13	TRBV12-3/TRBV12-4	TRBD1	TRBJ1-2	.	CASSFLQGFSYTF	TGTGCCAGCAGTTTTCTACAGGGGTTTAGCTACACCTTC
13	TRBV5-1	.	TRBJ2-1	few	CASSLEAGDEQFF	TGCGCCAGCAGCTTGGAGGCCGGGGATGAGCAGTTCTTC
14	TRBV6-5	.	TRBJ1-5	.	CASRQGVGNQPQHF	TGTGCCAGCCGCCAGGGCGTTGGCAATCAGCCCCAGCATTTT
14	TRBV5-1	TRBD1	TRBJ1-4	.	CASSLGQGDEKLFF	TGCGCCAGCAGCTTGGGACAGGGAGATGAAAAACTGTTTTTT
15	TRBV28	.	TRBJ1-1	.	CASSLWSRGSTEAFF	TGTGCCAGCAGTTTATGGAGCAGGGGATCCACTGAAGCTTTCTTT
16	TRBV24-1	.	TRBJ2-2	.	CATSGGADANTGELFF	TGTGCCACCAGTGGGGGAGCGGACGCGAACACCGGGGAGCTGTTTTTT
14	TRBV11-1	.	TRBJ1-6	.	CASSRDTYNSPLHF	TGTGCCAGCAGCCGGGACACCTATAATTCACCCCTCCACTTT
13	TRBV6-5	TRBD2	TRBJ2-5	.	CASSPAGGETQYF	TGTGCCAGCAGTCCCGCGGGGGGAGAGACCCAGTACTTC
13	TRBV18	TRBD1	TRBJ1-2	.	CASSPDRAYGYTF	TGTGCCAGCTCACCGGACAGGGCCTATGGCTACACCTTC
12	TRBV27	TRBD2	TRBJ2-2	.	CASRGTSGELFF	TGTGCCAGCAGAGGGACTAGCGGGGAGCTGTTTTTT
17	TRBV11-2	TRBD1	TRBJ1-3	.	CASSLRDSLYSGNTIYF	TGTGCCAGCAGCTTGCGGGACAGCCTCTACTCTGGAAACACCATATATTTT
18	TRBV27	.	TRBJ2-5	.	CASSLSRPRGQRGETQYF	TGTGCCAGCAGTTTATCAAGGCCGCGAGGACAGAGAGGAGAGACCCAGTACTTC
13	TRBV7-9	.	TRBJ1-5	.	CASSPGVGQPQHF	TGTGCCAGCAGCCCAGGGGTAGGGCAGCCCCAGCATTTT
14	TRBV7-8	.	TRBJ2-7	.	CASSLVPGAYEQYF	TGTGCCAGCAGCTTAGTCCCGGGTGCGTACGAGCAGTACTTC
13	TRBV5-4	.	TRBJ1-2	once	CASSLVQGDGYTF	TGTGCCAGCAGCTTGGTACAGGGCGATGGCTACACCTTC
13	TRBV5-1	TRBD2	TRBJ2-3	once	CASTLAGTDTQYF	TGCGCCAGCACCCTAGCGGGGACAGATACGCAGTATTTT
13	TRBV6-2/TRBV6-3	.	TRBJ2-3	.	CASSYSPGETQYF	TGTGCCAGCAGTTACTCCCCCGGGGAGACGCAGTATTTT
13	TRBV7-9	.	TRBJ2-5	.	CASSFPHKETQYF	TGTGCCAGCAGCTTCCCACACAAAGAGACCCAGTACTTC
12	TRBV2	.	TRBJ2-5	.	CASSEERETQYF	TGTGCCAGCAGTGAGGAGCGAGAGACCCAGTACTTC
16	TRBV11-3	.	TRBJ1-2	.	CASSHNLGRTNYGYTF	TGTGCCAGCAGTCATAATCTCGGCAGGACTAACTATGGCTACACCTTC
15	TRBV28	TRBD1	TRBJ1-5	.	CASSSGQGVGQPQHF	TGTGCCAGCAGTTCCGGACAGGGGGTGGGTCAGCCCCAGCATTTT
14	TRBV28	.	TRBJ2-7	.	CASSSLGASYEQYF	TGTGCCAGCAGCAGCCTGGGGGCCTCCTACGAGCAGTACTTC
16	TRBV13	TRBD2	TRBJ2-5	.	CASTGLSGRYQETQYF	TGTGCCAGCACCGGCTTGAGCGGGAGGTACCAAGAGACCCAGTACTTC
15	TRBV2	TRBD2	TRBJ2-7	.	CASSDASGKPYEQYF	TGTGCCAGCAGTGACGCTAGCGGGAAACCCTACGAGCAGTACTTC
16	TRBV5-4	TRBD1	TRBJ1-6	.	CASSFGQGQYNSPLHF	TGTGCCAGCAGCTTTGGACAGGGCCAGTATAATTCACCCCTCCACTTT
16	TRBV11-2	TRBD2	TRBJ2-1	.	CASSLASGRVAIEQFF	TGTGCCAGCAGCTTAGCGAGCGGGAGGGTAGCCATTGAGCAGTTCTTC
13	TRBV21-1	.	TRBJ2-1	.	CASSIRLDHEQFF	TGTGCCAGCAGCATCAGACTAGACCATGAGCAGTTCTTC
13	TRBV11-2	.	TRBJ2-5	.	CASSGTIRGAQYF	TGTGCCAGCAGCGGGACAATCCGAGGGGCCCAGTACTTC
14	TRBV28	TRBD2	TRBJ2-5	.	CASSGSGRVETQYF	TGTGCCAGCAGTGGGAGCGGGAGGGTAGAGACCCAGTACTTC
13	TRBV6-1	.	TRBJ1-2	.	CASSEIQNYGYTF	TGTGCCAGCAGTGAAATCCAGAACTATGGCTACACCTTC
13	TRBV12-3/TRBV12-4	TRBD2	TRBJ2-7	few	CASSLVMGGRTYF	TGTGCCAGCAGTTTAGTAATGGGGGGGAGGACGTACTTC
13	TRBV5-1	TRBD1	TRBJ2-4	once	CASSSVRDRVQYF	TGCGCCAGCAGCTCAGTCCGGGACAGGGTCCAGTACTTC
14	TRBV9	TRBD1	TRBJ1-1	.	CASSVLGQGDGAFF	TGTGCCAGCAGCGTCCTGGGACAGGGGGACGGAGCTTTCTTT
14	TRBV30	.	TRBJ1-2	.	CAWSVQAVRYGYTF	TGTGCCTGGAGTGTACAGGCCGTGCGCTATGGCTACACCTTC
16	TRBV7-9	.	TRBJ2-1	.	CASSPQGPSSYNEQFF	TGTGCCAGCAGCCCACAGGGCCCGAGCTCCTACAATGAGCAGTTCTTC
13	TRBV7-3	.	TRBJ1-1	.	CASSSQGGTEAFF	TGTGCCAGCAGCTCTCAGGGTGGCACTGAAGCTTTCTTT
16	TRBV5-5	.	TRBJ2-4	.	CASSLTATIAKNIQYF	TGTGCCAGCAGCTTGACAGCAACCATAGCCAAAAACATTCAGTACTTC
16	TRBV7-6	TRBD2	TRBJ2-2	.	CASSRPLAGVTGELFF	TGTGCCAGCAGCCGACCGCTAGCGGGAGTAACCGGGGAGCTGTTTTTT